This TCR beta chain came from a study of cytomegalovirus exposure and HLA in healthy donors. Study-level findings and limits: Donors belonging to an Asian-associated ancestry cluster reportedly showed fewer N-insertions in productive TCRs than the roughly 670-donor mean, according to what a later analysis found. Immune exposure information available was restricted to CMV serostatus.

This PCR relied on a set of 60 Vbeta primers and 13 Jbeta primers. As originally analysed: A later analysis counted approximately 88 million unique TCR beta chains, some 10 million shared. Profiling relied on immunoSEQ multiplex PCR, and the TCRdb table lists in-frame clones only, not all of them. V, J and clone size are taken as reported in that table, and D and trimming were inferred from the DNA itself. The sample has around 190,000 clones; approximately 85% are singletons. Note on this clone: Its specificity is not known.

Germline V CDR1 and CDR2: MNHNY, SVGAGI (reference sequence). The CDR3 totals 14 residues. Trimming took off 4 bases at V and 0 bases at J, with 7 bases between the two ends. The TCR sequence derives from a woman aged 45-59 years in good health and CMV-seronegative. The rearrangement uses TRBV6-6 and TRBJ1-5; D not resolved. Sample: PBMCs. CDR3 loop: CASSSYNSNQPQHF. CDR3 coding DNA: TGTGCCAGCAGTTCCTATAATAGCAATCAGCCCCAGCATTTT.